This passage covers 5 T cell receptor beta chains from one sample sequenced in a study of cytotoxic CD8 clonotypes in ibrutinib-treated CLL. The table came from immunoSEQ multiplex PCR; TCRdb's copy has only in-frame clones and leaves some out. The table records over 200,000 clones, 70% of them present only once. Source: PBMCs, taken after 12 months of ibrutinib treatment. The receptors were gathered from a human donor with chronic lymphocytic leukemia.

This clone was detected a few times. V usage is TRBV27 and J usage is TRBJ1-1; D ambiguous. Germline assignment: CDR1 MNHEY and CDR2 SMNVEV (reference sequence). This CDR3 comprises 12 residues. The germline V and J ends were trimmed by 2 bases and 6 bases, with 7 bases remaining between them. The CDR3 sequence is CASSLPGSEAFF. The CDR3 DNA follows: TGTGCCAGCAGTTTACCTGGGTCTGAAGCTTTCTTT.

The chain carries TRBV13 and TRBJ2-5; possibly TRBD2 for D (6 bases). The CDR3 covers 15 residues. Germline values: CDR1 PRHDT, CDR2 FYEKMQ (reference sequence). V was pared by 3 bases and J by 1 base, with 12 bases between. In DNA, the CDR3 is TGTGCCAGCAGCTTGATTGGTAGCGGCCAAGAGACCCAGTACTTC. Protein product: CASSLIGSGQETQYF.

This rearrangement joins TRBV6-5 to TRBJ1-2, with D uncertain. The CDR3 runs 13 residues. In germline, CDR1 is MNHEY, CDR2 SVGAGI. The V gene lost 2 bases and the J gene lost 6 bases, with 10 bases spanning the gap. The CDR3, as DNA: TGTGCCAGCAGTTACGGCTCAGCCGATGGCTACACCTTC. This gives the protein CASSYGSADGYTF.

V is TRBV18 and J is TRBJ1-1, with a tentative D call TRBD1 (6 bases). V was trimmed by 6 bases and J by 1 base, leaving 12 bases between them. Germline V gene lookup returns CDR1 KGHSH and CDR2 LQKENI. The CDR3 consists of 14 residues. The CDR3 here is CASSPTQGNTEAFF. Written as DNA, the CDR3 is TGTGCCAGCTCCCCAACACAGGGGAACACTGAAGCTTTCTTT. Combining the CDR3 with reference TRBV18 and TRBJ1-1 gives the whole variable domain NAGVMQNPRHLVRRRGQEARLRCSPMKGHSHVYWYRQLPEEGLKFMVYLQKENIIDESGMPKERFSAEFPKEGPSILRIQQVVRGDSAAYFCASSPTQGNTEAFFGQGTRLTVV.

The chain uses TRBV4-1 and TRBJ2-4; D not resolved. This CDR3 contains 14 residues. The germline V gene has CDR1 MGHRA and CDR2 YSYEKL. The V and J ends lost 0 bases and 0 bases respectively, with 3 bases between them. CDR3 region: CASSQDLAKNIQYF. In DNA form, the CDR3 reads TGCGCCAGCAGCCAAGATCTAGCCAAAAACATTCAGTACTTC.